Listed below are T cell receptor beta chains from one sample, sequenced in a study of Ad26.COV2.S vaccination and SARS-CoV-2 variants. Repertoires were generated with immunoSEQ multiplex PCR, while TCRdb's copy carries only in-frame clones and drops some. The repertoire holds 97,000 or so clones, with around three quarters as singletons. The specimen was peripheral blood, collected after recovery from COVID-19. The receptors originated from a human donor who had recovered from COVID-19. CDR3s include the opening cysteine and the closing phenylalanine or tryptophan. Fields, in order: J gene, clone size, D gene, V gene, CDR3 DNA, CDR3 protein. A D gene is named only where the DNA matches it firmly. Clone size appears in some rows only: once, few, many, or a class for an expanded clone.

j_call: TRBJ2-1; clone_size: many; d_call: .; v_call: TRBV9; cdr3_nt: TGTGCCAGCAGCGTAGGGACTACGAAGTACAATGAGCAGTTCTTC; cdr3_aa: CASSVGTTKYNEQFF
j_call: TRBJ1-1; clone_size: .; d_call: .; v_call: TRBV12-3/TRBV12-4; cdr3_nt: TGTGCCAGCAGTCGTGAGTACACTGAAGCTTTCTTT; cdr3_aa: CASSREYTEAFF
j_call: TRBJ1-6; clone_size: .; d_call: TRBD1; v_call: TRBV4-1; cdr3_nt: TGCGCCAGCAGCCGACTAGGACAGGGTCGTAATTCACCCCTCCACTTT; cdr3_aa: CASSRLGQGRNSPLHF
j_call: TRBJ1-6; clone_size: .; d_call: .; v_call: TRBV20-1; cdr3_nt: TGCAGTGCTAGTAAAGCCCCTAATTCACCCCTCCACTTT; cdr3_aa: CSASKAPNSPLHF
j_call: TRBJ2-3; clone_size: .; d_call: .; v_call: TRBV9; cdr3_nt: TGTGCCAGCAGCGTCTCACAGGGGAGGGCAGATACGCAGTATTTT; cdr3_aa: CASSVSQGRADTQYF
j_call: TRBJ2-3; clone_size: .; d_call: TRBD1; v_call: TRBV11-2; cdr3_nt: TGTGCCAGCAGCCCACGGACAGGGGGCGGGACAGATACGCAGTATTTT; cdr3_aa: CASSPRTGGGTDTQYF
j_call: TRBJ2-2; clone_size: .; d_call: .; v_call: TRBV19; cdr3_nt: TGTGCCAGTAGCAACACCGCGAACACCGGGGAGCTGTTTTTT; cdr3_aa: CASSNTANTGELFF
j_call: TRBJ2-5; clone_size: .; d_call: .; v_call: TRBV6-5; cdr3_nt: TGTGCCAGCACCGCGGGGGACACCGGGGTGGCCCAGTACTTC; cdr3_aa: CASTAGDTGVAQYF
j_call: TRBJ2-2; clone_size: .; d_call: .; v_call: TRBV5-1; cdr3_nt: TGCGCCAGCAGCTGGACTTACGGGACCGGGGAGCTGTTTTTT; cdr3_aa: CASSWTYGTGELFF
j_call: TRBJ1-2; clone_size: .; d_call: .; v_call: TRBV3-1/TRBV3-2; cdr3_nt: TGTGCCAGCAGCCAAGGACTGAACTATGGCTACACCTTC; cdr3_aa: CASSQGLNYGYTF
j_call: TRBJ2-5; clone_size: .; d_call: TRBD1; v_call: TRBV6-2/TRBV6-3; cdr3_nt: TGTGCCAGCAGTTACAACAGGGGAGACTGGGTGGGCCAAGAGACCCAGTACTTC; cdr3_aa: CASSYNRGDWVGQETQYF
j_call: TRBJ2-7; clone_size: .; d_call: TRBD1; v_call: TRBV5-4; cdr3_nt: TGTGCCAGCAGCTTGGATGGACAGGCATACTACGAGCAGTACTTC; cdr3_aa: CASSLDGQAYYEQYF
j_call: TRBJ2-5; clone_size: .; d_call: .; v_call: TRBV1; cdr3_nt: TGCACCAGCAGCCCCTACAGGATACAAGAGACCCAGTACTTC; cdr3_aa: CTSSPYRIQETQYF
j_call: TRBJ2-2; clone_size: .; d_call: .; v_call: TRBV6-1; cdr3_nt: TGTGCCAGCAGTGAACCCGGGAGAAGCACCGGGGAGCTGTTTTTT; cdr3_aa: CASSEPGRSTGELFF
j_call: TRBJ2-6; clone_size: .; d_call: .; v_call: TRBV5-1; cdr3_nt: TGCGCCAGCAGCTCAGGGGTTGGGGCCAACGTCCTGACTTTC; cdr3_aa: CASSSGVGANVLTF
j_call: TRBJ2-1; clone_size: few; d_call: TRBD2; v_call: TRBV30; cdr3_nt: TGTGCCTGGAGAACTAGGGGACTAGCGGCCAACAATGAGCAGTTCTTC; cdr3_aa: CAWRTRGLAANNEQFF
j_call: TRBJ2-7; clone_size: once; d_call: .; v_call: TRBV4-2; cdr3_nt: TGTGCCAGCAGCTACCGGGACAACTACGAGCAGTACTTC; cdr3_aa: CASSYRDNYEQYF
j_call: TRBJ1-1; clone_size: .; d_call: TRBD1; v_call: TRBV10-1; cdr3_nt: TGCGCCAGCAGTGAGTCGGTAGGGGACAGTCGTGAAGCTTTCTTT; cdr3_aa: CASSESVGDSREAFF
j_call: TRBJ1-1; clone_size: .; d_call: .; v_call: TRBV9; cdr3_nt: TGTGCCAGCAGCGTAGCCCCGTTACAGGGCACTGAAGCTTTCTTT; cdr3_aa: CASSVAPLQGTEAFF
j_call: TRBJ2-5; clone_size: .; d_call: .; v_call: TRBV11-2; cdr3_nt: TGTGCCAGCAGCCTACAGGGTCATGGAGGAGAGACCCAGTACTTC; cdr3_aa: CASSLQGHGGETQYF
j_call: TRBJ2-2; clone_size: .; d_call: .; v_call: TRBV30; cdr3_nt: TGTGCCTGGACACGGGCTTTTAACACCGGGGAGCTGTTTTTT; cdr3_aa: CAWTRAFNTGELFF
j_call: TRBJ1-6; clone_size: once; d_call: .; v_call: TRBV18; cdr3_nt: TGTGCCAGCTCACCCACCGCAGGGACTGATTCACCCCTCCACTTT; cdr3_aa: CASSPTAGTDSPLHF
j_call: TRBJ1-1; clone_size: .; d_call: .; v_call: TRBV9; cdr3_nt: TGTGCCAGCAGCGTAGAGACGGGGCATGAAGCTTTCTTT; cdr3_aa: CASSVETGHEAFF
j_call: TRBJ1-1; clone_size: .; d_call: .; v_call: TRBV7-6; cdr3_nt: TGTGCCAGCAGCTTAGTTCGGGATATGAACACTGAAGCTTTCTTT; cdr3_aa: CASSLVRDMNTEAFF
j_call: TRBJ2-1; clone_size: .; d_call: TRBD2; v_call: TRBV7-9; cdr3_nt: TGTGCCAGCAGCCCGTCGACTAGCGGGGGACACCGGTTTTTCAATGAGCAGTTCTTC; cdr3_aa: CASSPSTSGGHRFFNEQFF
j_call: TRBJ2-1; clone_size: .; d_call: .; v_call: TRBV5-4; cdr3_nt: TGTGCCAGCAGCTTGTCTCTAGCCAATGAGCAGTTCTTC; cdr3_aa: CASSLSLANEQFF
j_call: TRBJ1-4; clone_size: few; d_call: .; v_call: TRBV3-1/TRBV3-2; cdr3_nt: TGTGCCAGCAGCCAAGCACGGACAGCTGAAAAACTGTTTTTT; cdr3_aa: CASSQARTAEKLFF
j_call: TRBJ1-4; clone_size: .; d_call: TRBD1; v_call: TRBV5-1; cdr3_nt: TGCGCCAGCAGGAGCGGGGGCAGGGGGGCGCTTGAAAAACTGTTTTTT; cdr3_aa: CASRSGGRGALEKLFF